The following is a T cell receptor (beta chain) sequence with its context. Its antigen is unknown. This sample was taken from a study of T cells in localized non-small cell lung cancer. Study observations and caveats: There was an association of higher blood T cell density with longer overall survival. Sequence data derive from only one tumor region, so heterogeneity remains possible. Detection in adjacent lung was observed for a median 57 of the top 100 tumor clones. Maximal T cell clonality occurred in uninvolved adjacent lung, with tumor ranking below it.

Clones were sequenced by immunoSEQ multiplex PCR, and TCRdb holds only the in-frame ones, with some missing. The sample shows tens of thousands of clones, about 86% of them seen only once. The sequencing here drew on peripheral blood, taken before any cancer treatment. This sequence originates from a male donor older than 55 with stage III squamous cell lung carcinoma.

The CDR3 bases are TGTGCCAGCAGTTTGACTCAGGGGAGGACTGAAGCTTTCTTT. It encodes CASSLTQGRTEAFF. This chain links TRBV27 with TRBJ1-1; maybe TRBD1 (6 bases). V lost 3 bases and J lost 5, with 13 bases in between. Germline loops: CDR1 MNHEY, CDR2 SMNVEV (reference sequence). This CDR3 is built from 14 residues.